This T cell receptor (beta chain) was recorded in a study of cytomegalovirus exposure and HLA in healthy donors. General observations from the study: A few V segments could not be told apart, such as TRBV6-2 and TRBV6-3, and were left out.

The PCR used 60 Vbeta and 13 Jbeta primers. As processed by the authors: Later, about 80 million unique TCR beta chains were counted in an analysis, and about 10 million of them were shared. Sequencing was performed with immunoSEQ multiplex PCR; in TCRdb, only in-frame clones are kept and a portion is missing. V, J and clone size reflect that table, while D and trimming were determined from the DNA. The listing contains about 130,000 clones. There are 13 residues in the CDR3. Germline values: CDR1 MDHEN, CDR2 SYDVKM. Between the trimmed V and J ends, which lost 6 bases and 3 bases, there was a span of 12 bases. Of note for this clone: Its antigen remains unknown.

Donors consisted of healthy bone marrow donors. The TCR was taken from a woman aged 40-49 years in good health and CMV-seronegative. Material: PBMCs. The V call is TRBV28, the J call TRBJ2-7; maybe TRBD2 (6 bases). CDR3 coding DNA: TGTGCCAGCAGGGGCGGGGCTGGCTACGAGCAGTACGTC. Protein sequence: CASRGGAGYEQYV.